This entry features one TCR beta chain sequence. The data stem from a study of blood T cell repertoires in COVID-19. Study in general: Donors in the United States, Italy and Spain gave samples during acute or convalescent COVID-19.

Assay used: immunoSEQ multiplex PCR; TCRdb lists only in-frame clones, some missing. The sample contains more than 85,000 clones, roughly 90% of which appear only once. The CDR3 is made up of 15 amino acids. Germline V CDR1 and CDR2: MGHDK, SYGVNS. The V end was cut by 5 bases, the J end by 1 base, with 14 bases between. The chain links TRBV25-1 to TRBJ2-5; D may be TRBD1 (6 bases). The receptor was isolated from a woman between 65 and 79 years old with acute or convalescent COVID-19. The specimen sequenced was peripheral blood. CDR3 sequence: CASSRGTTTQETQYF. CDR3 DNA: TGTGCCAGCAGTAGGGGGACCACTACCCAAGAGACCCAGTACTTC.